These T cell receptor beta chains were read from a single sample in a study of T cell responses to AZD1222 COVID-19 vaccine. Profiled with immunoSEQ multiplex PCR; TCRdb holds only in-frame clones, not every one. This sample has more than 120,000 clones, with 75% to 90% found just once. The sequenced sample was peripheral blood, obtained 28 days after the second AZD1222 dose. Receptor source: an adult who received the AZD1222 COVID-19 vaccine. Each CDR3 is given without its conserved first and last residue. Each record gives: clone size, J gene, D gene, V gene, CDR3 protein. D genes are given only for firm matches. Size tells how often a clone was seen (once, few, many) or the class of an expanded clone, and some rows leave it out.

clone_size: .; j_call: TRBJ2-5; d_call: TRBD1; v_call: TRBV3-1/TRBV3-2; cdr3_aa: ASSVPPGQGQETQY
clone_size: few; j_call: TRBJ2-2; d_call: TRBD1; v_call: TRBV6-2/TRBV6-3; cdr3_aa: ASTPGTGNTGELF
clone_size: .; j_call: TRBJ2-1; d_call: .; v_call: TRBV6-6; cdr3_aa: ASSQGGTVYEQF
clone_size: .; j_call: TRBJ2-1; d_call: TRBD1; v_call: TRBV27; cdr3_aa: ASSLPTTGRLNEQF
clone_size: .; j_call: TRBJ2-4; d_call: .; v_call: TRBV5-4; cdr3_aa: ASSFGGALQNIQY
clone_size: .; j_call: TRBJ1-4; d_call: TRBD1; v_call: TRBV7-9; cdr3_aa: ASSFGQGPGEKLF
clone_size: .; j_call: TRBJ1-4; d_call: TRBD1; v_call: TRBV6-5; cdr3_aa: ASRADRGNEKLF
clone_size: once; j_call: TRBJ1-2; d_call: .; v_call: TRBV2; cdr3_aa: ASTSPSGTGYGYT
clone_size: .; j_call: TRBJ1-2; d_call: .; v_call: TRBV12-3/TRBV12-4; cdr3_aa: ASSLDYGYT
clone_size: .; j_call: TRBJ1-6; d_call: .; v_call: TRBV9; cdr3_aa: ASSEAQSTSSPLH
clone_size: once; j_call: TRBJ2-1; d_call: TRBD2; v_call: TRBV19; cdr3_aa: ASSIDGGGSGRANEQF
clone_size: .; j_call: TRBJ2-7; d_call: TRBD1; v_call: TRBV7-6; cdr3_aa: ASSQRPGQGAADEQY
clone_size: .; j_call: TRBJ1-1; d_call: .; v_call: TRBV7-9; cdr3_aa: ASSLGAFGTEAF
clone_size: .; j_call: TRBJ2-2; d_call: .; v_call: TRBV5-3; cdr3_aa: ARTLGGRATHTGELF
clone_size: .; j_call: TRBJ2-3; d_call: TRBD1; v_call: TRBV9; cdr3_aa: ASSEEDRLLGTDTQY
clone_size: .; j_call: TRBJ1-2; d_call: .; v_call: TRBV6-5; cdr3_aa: ASKGTVDLNYGYT
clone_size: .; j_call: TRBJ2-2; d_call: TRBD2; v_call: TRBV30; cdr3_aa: AWRGPSGRAGANTGELF
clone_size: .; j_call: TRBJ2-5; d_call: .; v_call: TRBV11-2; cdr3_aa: ASSPGLKDVETQY
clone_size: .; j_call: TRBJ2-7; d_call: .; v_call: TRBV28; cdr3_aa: ASSFLVYEQY
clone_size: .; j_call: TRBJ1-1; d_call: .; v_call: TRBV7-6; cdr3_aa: ASSPSRGGEAF
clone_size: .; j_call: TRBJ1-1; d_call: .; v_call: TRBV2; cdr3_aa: ASSTESGNTEAF
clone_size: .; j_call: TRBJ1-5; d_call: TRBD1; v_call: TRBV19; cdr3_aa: ASGQGGYQPQH
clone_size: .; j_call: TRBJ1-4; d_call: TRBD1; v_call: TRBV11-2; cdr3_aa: ASSLADRSEKLF
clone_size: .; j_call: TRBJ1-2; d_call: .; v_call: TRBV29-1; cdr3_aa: SVDHPSYGYT
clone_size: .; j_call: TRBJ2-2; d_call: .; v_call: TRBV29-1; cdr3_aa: SVRAGSNTGELF
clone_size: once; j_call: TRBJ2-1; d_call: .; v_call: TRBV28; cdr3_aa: ASSSHPKGGF
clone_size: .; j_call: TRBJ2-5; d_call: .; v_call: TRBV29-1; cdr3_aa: SVGVVETQY
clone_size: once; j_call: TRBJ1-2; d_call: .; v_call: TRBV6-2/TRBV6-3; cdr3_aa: ASSSGSFYGYT
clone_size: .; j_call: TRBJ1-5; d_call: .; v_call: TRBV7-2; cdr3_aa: ASSFPGWSQPQH
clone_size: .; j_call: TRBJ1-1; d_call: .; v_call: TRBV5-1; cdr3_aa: ASSPEQGRLTEAF
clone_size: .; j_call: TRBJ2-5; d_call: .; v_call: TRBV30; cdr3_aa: AWSRWLQETQY
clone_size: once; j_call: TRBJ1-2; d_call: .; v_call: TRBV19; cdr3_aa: ASSLSVGWSDGYT
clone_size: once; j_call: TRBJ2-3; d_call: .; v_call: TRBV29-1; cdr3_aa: STFIGSSTDTQY
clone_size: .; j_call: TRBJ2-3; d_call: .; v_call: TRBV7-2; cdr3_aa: ASSPHSTDTQY
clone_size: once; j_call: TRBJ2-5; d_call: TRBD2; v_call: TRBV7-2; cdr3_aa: ASSLSGLAGGQETQY
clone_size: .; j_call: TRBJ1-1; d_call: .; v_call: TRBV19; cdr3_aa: ASSIPGWGEAF
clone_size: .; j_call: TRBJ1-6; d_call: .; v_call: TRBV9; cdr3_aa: ASSVGSSYNSPLH
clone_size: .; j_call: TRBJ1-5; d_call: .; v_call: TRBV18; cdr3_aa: ASSPGISQPQH
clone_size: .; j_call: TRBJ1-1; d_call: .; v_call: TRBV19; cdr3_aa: ASSTHSYTEAF
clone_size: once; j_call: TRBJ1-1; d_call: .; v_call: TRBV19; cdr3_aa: ASSIWGVNTEAF
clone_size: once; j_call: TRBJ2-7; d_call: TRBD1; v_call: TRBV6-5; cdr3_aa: ASSYRTGYEQY
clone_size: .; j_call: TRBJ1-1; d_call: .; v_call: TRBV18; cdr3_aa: ASSPGRTGTEAF
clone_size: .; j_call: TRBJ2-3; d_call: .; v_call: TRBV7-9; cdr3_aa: ASSPWDLSTDTQY
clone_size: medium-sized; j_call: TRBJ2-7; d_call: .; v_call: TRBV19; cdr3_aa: ASSKEGVGEQY
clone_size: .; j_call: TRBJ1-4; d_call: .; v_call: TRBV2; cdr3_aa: ASSETEDEKLF
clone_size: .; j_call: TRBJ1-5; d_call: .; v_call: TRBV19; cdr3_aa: ASSRVTGQSQPQH